This T cell receptor (beta chain) was documented in a study of cytotoxic CD8 clonotypes in ibrutinib-treated CLL. Study overall: Patient counts were about 12 relapsed/refractory, about 14 treatment-naive and 17 to 18 IGHV unmutated. Patients gave response samples after a median approximately 11 months of treatment, range 6 to 36. Findings and limits, study-wide: Clonality increased at ibrutinib response, then returned toward baseline at progression.

Researchers set a sequencing depth target of 1 in 200,000 to 1 in 1 million T cells. Sequencing used immunoSEQ multiplex PCR; TCRdb keeps in-frame clones, though not all of them. The table records around 53,000 clones, 50% to 60% of them present only once. Points on this clone: Its cognate antigen is unknown.

Germline V gene data show CDR1 as SGDLS and CDR2 as YYNGEE. With 0 bases removed from V and 2 bases from J, the gap between germline ends came to 8 bases. CDR3 length equals 14 residues. This receptor was taken from a human donor with chronic lymphocytic leukemia. The input for sequencing was PBMCs, taken at disease progression, from a patient treated with ibrutinib. The gene calls are TRBV9 and TRBJ1-2; D remains ambiguous. Here the CDR3 reads CASSVVGENYGYTF. The CDR3 DNA is TGTGCCAGCAGCGTAGTAGGAGAGAACTATGGCTACACCTTC.